These 2 T cell receptor beta chains were sequenced from one sample in a study of beta chain features in type 1 diabetes. Overall study results and limits: Shorter TCRB CDR3s, moderately but significantly so, marked every one of the four CD4+ subsets in Type 1 diabetes patients.

These receptors have no identified antigens. Expressed TCRB transcripts were sequenced after all isolated RNA was converted to cDNA. Only in-frame clones appear in the TCRdb table, and some are missing; sequencing was by immunoSEQ multiplex PCR. Here the sample spans 300,000 or so clones, around 9% being singletons. Sample: central memory CD4+ T cells from blood. The receptor set was obtained from a man between 25 and 39 years old with type 1 diabetes.

V gene TRBV7-2 combines with J gene TRBJ2-5; possibly TRBD2 for D (7 bases). Trimming took off 5 bases at V and 6 bases at J, with 19 bases between the two ends. The CDR3 loop spans 15 amino acids. The germline CDR1 and CDR2 sequences are SGHTA and FQGNSA. Here the CDR3 reads CASSQGGAGDQTQYF. DNA of the CDR3: TGTGCCAGCAGCCAAGGGGGGGCGGGGGACCAGACCCAGTACTTC.

The J gene is TRBJ1-1, the V gene TRBV5-1; perhaps TRBD1 as D (5 bases). Trimming took off 0 bases at V and 3 bases at J, with 12 bases between the two ends. The CDR3 consists of 15 residues. CDR1 SGHRS and CDR2 YFSETQ come from the germline V gene. DNA for the CDR3: TGCGCCAGCAGCTTGGACGGGCAGGGATACACTGAAGCTTTCTTT. It specifies CASSLDGQGYTEAFF.